The rows below give T cell receptor beta chains drawn from one sample of a study of cytomegalovirus exposure and HLA in healthy donors. Repertoires were generated with immunoSEQ multiplex PCR, while TCRdb's copy carries only in-frame clones and drops some. The sample has approximately 150,000 clones, around 80% seen once. The sample comprised PBMCs. The receptors were sampled from a middle-aged woman in good health and CMV-seropositive. Both conserved end residues are part of each CDR3. A D gene is named only where the DNA matches it firmly. A row's size may be missing; if present it is once, few, many or a size class.

clone_size: NA
d_call: NA
v_call: TRBV4-3
j_call: TRBJ1-6
cdr3_aa: CASSQDRYNSPLHF
cdr3_nt: TGCGCCAGCAGCCAAGATCGTTATAATTCACCCCTCCACTTT

clone_size: NA
d_call: TRBD2
v_call: TRBV7-2
j_call: TRBJ2-5
cdr3_aa: CASSLDAGDQETQYF
cdr3_nt: TGTGCCAGCAGCTTAGATGCGGGAGACCAAGAGACCCAGTACTTC

clone_size: NA
d_call: NA
v_call: TRBV6-5
j_call: TRBJ1-2
cdr3_aa: CASSLDRFGYTF
cdr3_nt: TGTGCCAGCAGCCTAGACAGATTTGGCTACACCTTC

clone_size: NA
d_call: NA
v_call: TRBV7-9
j_call: TRBJ2-1
cdr3_aa: CASSSTGTGDSYNEQFF
cdr3_nt: TGTGCCAGCAGCTCCACGGGGACGGGAGACTCCTACAATGAGCAGTTCTTC

clone_size: few
d_call: TRBD1
v_call: TRBV5-6
j_call: TRBJ1-5
cdr3_aa: CASSRGQTMQPQHF
cdr3_nt: TGTGCCAGCAGCAGGGGACAGACGATGCAGCCCCAGCATTTT

clone_size: NA
d_call: TRBD2
v_call: TRBV5-6
j_call: TRBJ2-1
cdr3_aa: CASSLLPAGGYNEQFF
cdr3_nt: TGTGCCAGCAGCCTCCTCCCCGCGGGGGGTTACAATGAGCAGTTCTTC

clone_size: NA
d_call: TRBD2
v_call: TRBV13
j_call: TRBJ2-1
cdr3_aa: CASSLMGGGVNEQFF
cdr3_nt: TGTGCCAGCAGCTTAATGGGGGGAGGGGTCAATGAGCAGTTCTTC

clone_size: few
d_call: NA
v_call: TRBV2
j_call: TRBJ1-1
cdr3_aa: CASSEGRVTRIEAFF
cdr3_nt: TGTGCCAGCAGTGAAGGGAGGGTGACACGGATTGAAGCTTTCTTT

clone_size: once
d_call: TRBD2
v_call: TRBV10-3
j_call: TRBJ2-1
cdr3_aa: CAISEGGTSGRAGSYNEQFF
cdr3_nt: TGTGCCATCAGCGAGGGGGGGACTAGCGGGAGGGCTGGGTCCTACAATGAGCAGTTCTTC

clone_size: NA
d_call: NA
v_call: TRBV10-2
j_call: TRBJ1-1
cdr3_aa: CASSRNLDTEAFF
cdr3_nt: TGCGCCAGCAGTAGAAATTTAGACACTGAAGCTTTCTTT

clone_size: NA
d_call: NA
v_call: TRBV19
j_call: TRBJ2-3
cdr3_aa: CASSFHSDTQYF
cdr3_nt: TGTGCCAGTAGTTTCCACTCAGATACGCAGTATTTT

clone_size: few
d_call: TRBD1
v_call: TRBV5-1
j_call: TRBJ1-1
cdr3_aa: CASSPRQGANTEAFF
cdr3_nt: TGCGCCAGCAGCCCGCGACAGGGGGCGAACACTGAAGCTTTCTTT

clone_size: NA
d_call: TRBD1
v_call: TRBV5-1
j_call: TRBJ1-2
cdr3_aa: CASSWDSQGYTF
cdr3_nt: TGCGCCAGCAGCTGGGACAGCCAGGGCTACACCTTC

clone_size: NA
d_call: TRBD2
v_call: TRBV19
j_call: TRBJ2-1
cdr3_aa: CASSGPRERPYNEQFF
cdr3_nt: TGTGCCAGTAGTGGCCCGCGGGAGCGCCCCTACAATGAGCAGTTCTTC

clone_size: NA
d_call: NA
v_call: TRBV29-1
j_call: TRBJ2-3
cdr3_aa: CSSYDGGGDTQYF
cdr3_nt: TGCAGCTCCTACGACGGGGGAGGAGATACGCAGTATTTT

clone_size: NA
d_call: TRBD1
v_call: TRBV19
j_call: TRBJ1-2
cdr3_aa: CASSPGQGDYGYTF
cdr3_nt: TGTGCCAGTAGTCCGGGACAGGGGGACTATGGCTACACCTTC

clone_size: NA
d_call: NA
v_call: TRBV2
j_call: TRBJ2-1
cdr3_aa: CASRGQDYNEQFF
cdr3_nt: TGTGCCAGCAGGGGTCAGGACTACAATGAGCAGTTCTTC

clone_size: NA
d_call: NA
v_call: TRBV7-9
j_call: TRBJ1-2
cdr3_aa: CASSQRGIVYGYTF
cdr3_nt: TGTGCCAGCAGCCAAAGGGGCATCGTCTATGGCTACACCTTC

clone_size: NA
d_call: TRBD2
v_call: TRBV27
j_call: TRBJ2-5
cdr3_aa: CASSFLAGGSETQYF
cdr3_nt: TGTGCCAGCAGTTTCTTGGCGGGAGGGTCGGAGACCCAGTACTTC

clone_size: NA
d_call: NA
v_call: TRBV25-1
j_call: TRBJ2-2
cdr3_aa: CASTGHNTGELFF
cdr3_nt: TGTGCCAGCACAGGACACAACACCGGGGAGCTGTTTTTT